This T cell receptor (beta chain) was retrieved from a study of T cell repertoires in cytomegalovirus infection. As for the study in general: Public TCR beta signatures indicated both CMV infection and matching HLA type.

MiXCR was run by TCRdb on the reads, yielding one entry per CDR3 protein. Of approximately 340,000 distinct CDR3 sequences detected, almost 30% appear once; the ten largest clones hold 15% to 20%. Germline V gives CDR1 SQVTM, CDR2 ANQGSEA. Unmatched junction bases numbered 5, after V lost 7 bases and J lost 3 bases. The CDR3 is 12 residues long. In the case of this clonotype: Its antigen is unknown.

This chain connects TRBV29-1 to TRBJ2-7, with 8 positions matching TRBD1. This TCR came from a human donor in good health (CMV status not recorded). Some clones in this sample may be carry-over from other donors' samples. Sequencing was performed on cultured PBMCs, taken from culture after CMV antigen stimulation. The CDR3 here is CSAGQGGYEQYF. CDR3 DNA: TGCAGCGCCGGACAGGGCGGCTACGAGCAGTACTTC.